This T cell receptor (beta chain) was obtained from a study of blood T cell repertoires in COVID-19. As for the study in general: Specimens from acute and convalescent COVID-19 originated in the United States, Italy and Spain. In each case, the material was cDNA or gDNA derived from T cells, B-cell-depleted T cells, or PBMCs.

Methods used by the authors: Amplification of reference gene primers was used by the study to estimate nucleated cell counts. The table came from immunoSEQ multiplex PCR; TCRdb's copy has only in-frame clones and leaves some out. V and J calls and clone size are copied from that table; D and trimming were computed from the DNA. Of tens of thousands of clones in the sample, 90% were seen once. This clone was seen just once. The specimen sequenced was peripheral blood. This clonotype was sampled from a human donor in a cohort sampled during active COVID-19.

The CDR3 loop is CASSTGLAGVWPSYEQYF. In DNA form, the CDR3 reads TGTGCCAGTAGTACGGGACTAGCGGGAGTTTGGCCCTCCTACGAGCAGTACTTC. V and J are TRBV19 and TRBJ2-7; 14 bases are a match to TRBD2. This CDR3 has 18 residues. J lost 0 bases, V lost 4 bases, and 8 bases had no gene match. Germline V lookup: CDR1 LNHDA, CDR2 SQIVND (reference sequence). Supplemented by reference TRBV19 and TRBJ2-7, the full variable domain reads DGGITQSPKYLFRKEGQNVTLSCEQNLNHDAMYWYRQDPGQGLRLIYYSQIVNDFQKGDIAEGYSVSREKKESFPLTVTSAQKNPTAFYLCASSTGLAGVWPSYEQYFGPGTRLTVT.